This is a list of T cell receptor beta chains from one sample in a study of blood T cell repertoires in COVID-19. The assay was immunoSEQ multiplex PCR, and TCRdb's table has in-frame clones only and misses some. Of about 250,000 clones listed, roughly 87% are singletons. Sequencing was carried out using PBMCs or T cells enriched from blood (not recorded which). Receptors originate from a woman aged 25-40 years with acute COVID-19. Both conserved end residues are part of each CDR3. Clone size, where shown, is once, few, many, or a class for clones that have expanded.

size: NA
V: TRBV5-1
J: TRBJ2-1
CDR3: CASSLVLGGVGSHNEQFF

size: NA
V: TRBV27
J: TRBJ2-1
CDR3: CASSPKTSGYNEQFF

size: NA
V: TRBV2
J: TRBJ1-1
CDR3: CASKRQGFSNTEAFF

size: NA
V: TRBV3-1/TRBV3-2
J: TRBJ2-1
CDR3: CASSLQGSTNEQFF

size: NA
V: TRBV7-9
J: TRBJ1-1
CDR3: CASSLARGPEAFF

size: NA
V: TRBV27
J: TRBJ2-3
CDR3: CASSLQGSTDTQYF

size: NA
V: TRBV6-5
J: TRBJ2-2
CDR3: CASRRQENTGELFF

size: many
V: TRBV30
J: TRBJ2-7
CDR3: CAWSVGWGNEQYF

size: NA
V: TRBV4-2
J: TRBJ2-3
CDR3: CASSQDSEVTQYF

size: few
V: TRBV9
J: TRBJ2-6
CDR3: CASSFSPGTGGARGANVLTF

size: NA
V: TRBV27
J: TRBJ1-5
CDR3: CASAGAGYQPQHF

size: NA
V: TRBV6-1
J: TRBJ1-3
CDR3: CASSEIVTGSGNTIYF

size: NA
V: TRBV11-1
J: TRBJ2-1
CDR3: CASSRTGSYNEQFF

size: NA
V: TRBV7-3
J: TRBJ2-3
CDR3: CASSPSTDTQYF

size: NA
V: TRBV25-1
J: TRBJ1-1
CDR3: CASSPRVTGTEAFF

size: NA
V: TRBV5-4
J: TRBJ2-1
CDR3: CASSSTGAGYNEQFF

size: NA
V: TRBV3-1/TRBV3-2
J: TRBJ2-7
CDR3: CASSQDTGYEQYF

size: NA
V: TRBV9
J: TRBJ1-3
CDR3: CASSAGSGGSAGNTIYF

size: NA
V: TRBV2
J: TRBJ1-2
CDR3: CASSVSTGEFDGYTF

size: NA
V: TRBV18
J: TRBJ2-1
CDR3: CASSTSRGDEQFF

size: NA
V: TRBV15
J: TRBJ2-5
CDR3: CATSRTHSGWEKETQYF

size: NA
V: TRBV6-5
J: TRBJ1-1
CDR3: CASSYRGRVTEAFF

size: NA
V: TRBV13
J: TRBJ1-2
CDR3: CASSQGGYGYTF

size: NA
V: TRBV25-1
J: TRBJ2-1
CDR3: CASSGPPPTSAIPDEQFF

size: NA
V: TRBV5-1
J: TRBJ1-1
CDR3: CASSGKGRRTEAFF

size: NA
V: TRBV9
J: TRBJ1-3
CDR3: CASSALQGGGNTIYF

size: NA
V: TRBV25-1
J: TRBJ1-2
CDR3: CASSDAGFRGYGYTF

size: NA
V: TRBV5-8
J: TRBJ2-7
CDR3: CASSLGDRVGSYEQYF

size: NA
V: TRBV19
J: TRBJ2-3
CDR3: CASSSIPPLAGGRDTQYF

size: NA
V: TRBV9
J: TRBJ2-5
CDR3: CASSVVGGHQETQYF

size: few
V: TRBV5-1
J: TRBJ1-2
CDR3: CASSSGQGHDGYTF

size: NA
V: TRBV28
J: TRBJ1-4
CDR3: CATGQEEETSEKLFF

size: NA
V: TRBV5-1
J: TRBJ2-3
CDR3: CASSSRASGGTDTQYF

size: NA
V: TRBV6-4
J: TRBJ2-1
CDR3: CASSVEGYNEQFF

size: NA
V: TRBV6-1
J: TRBJ1-6
CDR3: CASTQTGTGNSPLHF

size: NA
V: TRBV19
J: TRBJ2-5
CDR3: CASSIVHVETQYF

size: NA
V: TRBV4-1
J: TRBJ2-3
CDR3: CASSQDTQRGGVTDTQYF

size: NA
V: TRBV4-1
J: TRBJ1-6
CDR3: CASSQGRQAEFSPLHF

size: NA
V: TRBV10-2
J: TRBJ2-3
CDR3: CASSVTADTQYF

size: NA
V: TRBV11-2
J: TRBJ2-7
CDR3: CASSLVGQIYEQYF

size: NA
V: TRBV28
J: TRBJ2-5
CDR3: CASTPGQGIETQYF

size: NA
V: TRBV6-1
J: TRBJ2-7
CDR3: CASSEEGGGHLYEQYF

size: NA
V: TRBV19
J: TRBJ2-1
CDR3: CASSIAGYNEQFF

size: NA
V: TRBV11-2
J: TRBJ2-1
CDR3: CASSAGSGTSGVDYNEQFF

size: few
V: TRBV7-9
J: TRBJ1-5
CDR3: CASMRTGGAGQPQHF

size: NA
V: TRBV5-1
J: TRBJ2-5
CDR3: CASSRQLDYKETQYF